This TCR beta chain was found in a study of CD8 T cells in ankylosing spondylitis. 5'-RACE, quantitative and with molecular barcodes, yielded the TCR beta libraries. MiXCR, run by TCRdb on the 5' RACE reads, gives a single entry per CDR3 protein. The repertoire holds 250,000 or so distinct CDR3 sequences, with about 11% as singletons. Germline values: CDR1 SGHRS, CDR2 YFSETQ. The CDR3 covers 14 residues. The V gene lost 4 bases and the J gene lost 7 bases, with 15 bases spanning the gap. Findings and limits, study-wide: Roughly eight highly homologous variants made up a TCR beta motif that seemed to typify ankylosing spondylitis blood. In the blood and synovial fluid of reactive arthritis, some motif variants had been previously reported. Reports say disease-linked clones showed up significantly more in matched ankylosing spondylitis synovial fluid.

This clonotype was found many times. What it binds is unknown. The sequence was obtained from a male donor with ankylosing spondylitis or in good health (not recorded which). Material for sequencing was blood, either unsorted or a sorted T cell fraction (not recorded which). This chain joins TRBV5-1 and TRBJ2-1; D gene ambiguous. The CDR3 spells CASSPPSLTNEQFF. The DNA for the CDR3 is TGCGCCAGCAGCCCCCCGTCCCTTACGAATGAGCAGTTCTTC.